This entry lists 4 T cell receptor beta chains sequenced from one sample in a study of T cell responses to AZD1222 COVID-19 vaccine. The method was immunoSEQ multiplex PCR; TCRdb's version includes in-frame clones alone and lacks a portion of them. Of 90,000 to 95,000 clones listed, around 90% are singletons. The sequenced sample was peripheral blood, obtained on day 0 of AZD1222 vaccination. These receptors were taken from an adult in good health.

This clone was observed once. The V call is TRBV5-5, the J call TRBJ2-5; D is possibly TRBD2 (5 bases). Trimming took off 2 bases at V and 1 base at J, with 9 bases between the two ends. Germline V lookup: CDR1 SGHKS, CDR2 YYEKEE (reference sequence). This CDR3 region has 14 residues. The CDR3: CASSFLGIQETQYF. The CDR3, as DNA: TGTGCCAGCAGCTTCCTCGGGATCCAAGAGACCCAGTACTTC.

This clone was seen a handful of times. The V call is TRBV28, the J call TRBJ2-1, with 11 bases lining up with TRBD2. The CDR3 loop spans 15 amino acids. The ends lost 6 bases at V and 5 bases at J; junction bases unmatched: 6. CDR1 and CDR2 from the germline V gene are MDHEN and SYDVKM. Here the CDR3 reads CASRTLAGGNNEQFF. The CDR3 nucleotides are TGTGCCAGCAGGACTCTAGCGGGAGGAAACAATGAGCAGTTCTTC.

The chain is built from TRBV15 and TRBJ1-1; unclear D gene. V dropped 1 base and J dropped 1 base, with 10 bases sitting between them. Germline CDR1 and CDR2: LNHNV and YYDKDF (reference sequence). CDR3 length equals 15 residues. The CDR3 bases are TGTGCCACCAGCAGAGCCGGAGTTGGGAACACTGAAGCTTTCTTT. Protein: CATSRAGVGNTEAFF.

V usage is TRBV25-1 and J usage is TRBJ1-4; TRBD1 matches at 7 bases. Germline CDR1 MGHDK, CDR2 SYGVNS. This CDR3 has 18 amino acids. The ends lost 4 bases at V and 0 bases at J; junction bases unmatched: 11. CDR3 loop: CASSVGTRDRPTNEKLFF. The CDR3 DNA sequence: TGTGCCAGCAGTGTGGGAACGCGGGACAGACCAACTAATGAAAAACTGTTTTTT.